These 20 T cell receptor beta chains came from one sample sequenced in a study of blood T cell repertoires in COVID-19. Some clones are missing from TCRdb's copy, which holds only in-frame ones; the method was immunoSEQ multiplex PCR. The sample shows over 200,000 clones, about 83% of them seen only once. Material: peripheral blood. The receptors originated from a woman younger than 45 with COVID-19, enrolled during active disease.

This rearrangement joins TRBV7-2 to TRBJ1-1; 8 bases agree with TRBD1. Germline trimming cut 4 bases from V and 4 bases from J; bases unmatched to any gene: 8. Per the germline V gene, CDR1 is SGHTA and CDR2 is FQGNSA. CDR3 length: 15 amino acids. CDR3 amino acids: CASSSTVTGGTEAFF. CDR3 DNA sequence: TGTGCCAGCAGCTCCACCGTTACAGGGGGCACTGAAGCTTTCTTT.

This clone was seen only a few times. This rearrangement joins TRBV3-1 (or the pseudogene TRBV3-2) to TRBJ2-3; 14 bases fit TRBD2. The CDR3 runs 15 residues. J lost 7 bases, V lost 3 bases, and 3 bases had no gene match. Germline V gene sequence: CDR1 LGHDT, CDR2 YNNKEL (reference sequence). CDR3 in DNA: TGTGCCAGCAGCCAGACTAGCGGGGGGGCCAATACGCAGTATTTT. This gives the protein CASSQTSGGANTQYF.

The CDR3 here is CASSEYNQGKETQYF. CDR3 nucleotides: TGCGCCAGCAGTGAATATAACCAGGGGAAGGAGACCCAGTACTTC. The chain is built from TRBV10-1 and TRBJ2-5, with a tentative D call TRBD1 (6 bases). This CDR3 is 15 amino acids long. V dropped 3 bases and J dropped 5 bases, with 16 bases sitting between them. Germline V CDR1 and CDR2: WNHNN, SYGVQD (reference sequence).

The gene calls are TRBV7-9 and TRBJ2-7; the D gene is possibly TRBD2 (6 bases). Germline-derived CDR1 and CDR2 are SEHNR and FQNEAQ (reference sequence). The V and J ends lost 3 bases and 6 bases respectively, with 9 bases between them. The CDR3 is made up of 12 amino acids. This CDR3 reads CASSLGTAEQYF. CDR3 DNA sequence: TGTGCCAGCAGCTTGGGGACTGCCGAGCAGTACTTC.

This rearrangement joins TRBV14 to TRBJ1-3; D not certain. The V gene lost 2 bases and the J gene lost 6 bases, with 14 bases spanning the gap. Per germline, CDR1 SGHDN and CDR2 FVKESK. This CDR3 is 15 amino acids long. CDR3: CASSQRMRVQNTIYF. The CDR3 nucleotides read TGTGCCAGCAGCCAAAGGATGAGGGTACAAAACACCATATATTTT.

The chain has TRBV5-1 and TRBJ2-3; D possibly corresponds to TRBD1 (5 bases). Germline V gives CDR1 SGHRS, CDR2 YFSETQ. The CDR3 extends over 14 amino acids. V lost 3 bases and J 2 bases, leaving 10 bases between the germline ends. The DNA of the CDR3 is TGCGCCAGCAGCTCGGCAGGGCCCACAGATACGCAGTATTTT. This codes for CASSSAGPTDTQYF. Drawing the rest from reference TRBV5-1 and TRBJ2-3, the complete variable domain is KAGVTQTPRYLIKTRGQQVTLSCSPISGHRSVSWYQQTPGQGLQFLFEYFSETQRNKGNFPGRFSGRQFSNSRSEMNVSTLELGDSALYLCASSSAGPTDTQYFGPGTRLTVL.

This chain links TRBV12-3 or TRBV12-4 with TRBJ1-2, with D unresolved. The CDR3 consists of 12 residues. The V gene lost 4 bases and the J gene lost 4 bases, with 7 bases spanning the gap. As DNA, the CDR3 is TGTGCCAGCAGTTCCAATTTCTATGGCTACACCTTC. The encoded protein is CASSSNFYGYTF.

The V gene is TRBV5-6, the J gene TRBJ2-7, with D perhaps matching TRBD1 (6 bases). Germline-derived CDR1 and CDR2 are SGHDT and YYEEEE. The CDR3 spans 15 residues. V was cut by 2 bases and J by 7 bases, with 19 bases left in between. The CDR3 loop is CASSFLTGTSWEQYF. The CDR3 coding sequence is TGTGCCAGCAGCTTTTTAACAGGGACGTCTTGGGAGCAGTACTTC.

J is TRBJ1-3 and V is TRBV7-2, with D perhaps TRBD1 (6 bases). Per germline, CDR1 SGHTA and CDR2 FQGNSA. The CDR3 is 15 residues long. The V end was cut by 5 bases, the J end by 0 bases, with 11 bases between. CDR3 residues: CASSDRINSGNTIYF. In nucleotides, the CDR3 is TGTGCCAGCAGCGACAGGATAAACTCTGGAAACACCATATATTTT.

The chain is built from TRBV11-1 and TRBJ1-2, with D maybe TRBD1 (5 bases). The CDR3 totals 15 residues. The V end lost 0 bases, the J end lost 4 bases, and 12 bases lay between the germline ends. CDR1 and CDR2 (germline): SGHAT, FQDESV (reference sequence). CDR3 protein: CASSLAGRGAYGYTF. CDR3 coding DNA: TGTGCCAGCAGCTTAGCTGGGAGGGGCGCCTATGGCTACACCTTC.

The chain uses TRBV5-4 and TRBJ1-1; TRBD1 might be the D (6 bases). From germline, CDR1 is SGHNT and CDR2 YYREEE (reference sequence). The CDR3 runs to 15 residues. The V and J ends lost 4 bases and 10 bases respectively, with 23 bases between them. The CDR3 sequence is CASSPDIGQEGGAFF. In DNA, the CDR3 is TGTGCCAGCAGCCCTGATATAGGGCAGGAAGGGGGAGCTTTCTTT. The complete variable domain, with remaining parts taken from reference TRBV5-4 and TRBJ1-1, reads ETGVTQSPTHLIKTRGQQVTLRCSSQSGHNTVSWYQQALGQGPQFIFQYYREEENGRGNFPPRFSGLQFPNYSSELNVNALELDDSALYLCASSPDIGQEGGAFFGQGTRLTVV.

The rearrangement uses TRBV21-1 and TRBJ2-2; TRBD2 reflects the table's D call only, with no check against the DNA. TRBV21-1 is shown as a pseudogene. This CDR3 is built from 16 residues. The CDR3 protein is CASSKEEVPNTGELFF. The CDR3 coding sequence is TGTGCCAGCAGCAAAGAAGAGGTGCCGAACACCGGGGAGCTGTTTTTT.

The chain carries TRBV29-1 and TRBJ2-1; TRBD1 might be the D (5 bases). The CDR3 contains 12 residues. With 5 bases removed from V and 4 bases from J, the gap between germline ends came to 9 bases. Germline assignment: CDR1 SQVTM and CDR2 ANQGSEA. In DNA, the CDR3 is TGCAGCGTTCTAAGACAGTACAATGAGCAGTTCTTC. Translation gives CSVLRQYNEQFF.

The chain joins TRBV6-5 to TRBJ1-2; weak D call: TRBD1 (6 bases). The CDR3 length is 14 residues. V shed 6 bases and J shed 4 bases, with 15 bases lying between them. Germline V gives CDR1 MNHEY, CDR2 SVGAGI. The CDR3 DNA sequence: TGTGCCAGCAGGGGACACGGGGTCACCTATGGCTACACCTTC. Translation: CASRGHGVTYGYTF.

The chain combines TRBV7-7 with TRBJ2-3; TRBD2 is a possible D gene (7 bases). CDR3 length: 16 amino acids. V lost 4 bases and J lost 8, with 22 bases in between. CDR1 and CDR2 from the germline V gene are SSHAT and FNYEAQ (reference sequence). This chain's CDR3 is CASSSYSRRGAGTQYF. The DNA for the CDR3 is TGTGCCAGCAGCTCTTATAGCCGACGGGGGGCTGGTACGCAGTATTTT.

The genes are TRBV30 and TRBJ1-4, with 9 bases fitting TRBD1. The CDR3 runs 14 residues. With V trimmed by 0 bases and J by 8 bases, 4 bases remained unmatched. Germline-derived CDR1 and CDR2 are GTSNPN and SVGIG (reference sequence). CDR3 protein: CAWSVGTGTEKLFF. The CDR3 bases are TGTGCCTGGAGTGTGGGGACAGGGACCGAAAAACTGTTTTTT.

The chain links TRBV19 to TRBJ1-4; D gene uncertain. Germline assignment: CDR1 LNHDA and CDR2 SQIVND (reference sequence). This CDR3 region has 13 residues. Trimming took off 1 base at V and 11 bases at J, with 11 bases between the two ends. The CDR3 nucleotides read TGTGCCAGTAGTATAGGGGCTTTTGACAAACTGTTTTTT. Translating gives CASSIGAFDKLFF.

The chain couples TRBV5-1 to TRBJ2-6; 13 bases agree with TRBD2. The V gene's germline CDR1 is SGHRS and CDR2 YFSETQ. This CDR3 contains 22 residues. Losses at the gene ends were 0 bases for V and 0 bases for J; bases not matched to a gene: 12. CDR3 amino acids: CASSLAGLAGASAISGANVLTF. CDR3 nucleotide sequence: TGCGCCAGCAGCTTGGCCGGACTAGCGGGGGCGTCCGCAATCTCTGGGGCCAACGTCCTGACTTTC.

This rearrangement joins TRBV5-8 to TRBJ2-3; D perhaps matches TRBD2 (6 bases). Germline CDR1 SGHTS, CDR2 YDEGEE. CDR3 length equals 11 residues. V was trimmed by 7 bases and J by 5 bases, leaving 8 bases between them. This chain's CDR3 is CASGRGDTQYF. The CDR3 DNA follows: TGTGCCAGCGGGCGGGGAGATACGCAGTATTTT.

This sequence joins TRBV6-2 or TRBV6-3 and TRBJ2-1; no clear D. This CDR3 comprises 13 residues. The germline gives CDR1 MNHEY, CDR2 SVGEGT. V was cut by 2 bases and J by 4 bases, with 6 bases left in between. Here the CDR3 DNA reads TGTGCCAGCAGTTACCGACTTTACAATGAGCAGTTCTTC. This translates into CASSYRLYNEQFF.